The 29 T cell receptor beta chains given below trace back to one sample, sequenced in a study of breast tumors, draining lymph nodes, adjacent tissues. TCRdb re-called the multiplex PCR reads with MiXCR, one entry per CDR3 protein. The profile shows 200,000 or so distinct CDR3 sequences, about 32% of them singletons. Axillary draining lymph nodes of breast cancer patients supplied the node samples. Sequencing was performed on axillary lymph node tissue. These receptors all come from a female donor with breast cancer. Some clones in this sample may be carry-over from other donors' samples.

Here the CDR3 DNA reads TGCAGCCTTGGGGGGACGGGACAGGGGGACTATGGCTACACCTTC. This sequence encodes CSLGGTGQGDYGYTF. The chain combines TRBV29-1 with TRBJ1-2; TRBD1 matches at 11 bases. V lost 8 bases, J lost 3 bases, and 11 bases stayed unmatched. Germline V gene sequence: CDR1 SQVTM, CDR2 ANQGSEA. CDR3 length: 15 amino acids.

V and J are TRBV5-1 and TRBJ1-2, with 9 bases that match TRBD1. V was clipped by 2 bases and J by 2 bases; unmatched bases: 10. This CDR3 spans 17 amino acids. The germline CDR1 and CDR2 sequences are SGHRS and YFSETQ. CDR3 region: CASSLGQGLPMNYGYTF. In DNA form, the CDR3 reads TGCGCCAGCAGCTTAGGACAGGGGCTCCCTATGAACTATGGCTACACCTTC. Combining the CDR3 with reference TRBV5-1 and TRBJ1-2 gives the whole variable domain KAGVTQTPRYLIKTRGQQVTLSCSPISGHRSVSWYQQTPGQGLQFLFEYFSETQRNKGNFPGRFSGRQFSNSRSEMNVSTLELGDSALYLCASSLGQGLPMNYGYTFGSGTRLTVV.

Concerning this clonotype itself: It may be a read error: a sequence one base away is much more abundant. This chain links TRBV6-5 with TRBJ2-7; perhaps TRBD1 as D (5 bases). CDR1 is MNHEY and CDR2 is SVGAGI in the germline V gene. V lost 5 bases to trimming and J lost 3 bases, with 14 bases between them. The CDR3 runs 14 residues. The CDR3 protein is CASSHYAGNYEQYF. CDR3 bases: TGTGCCAGCAGTCATTACGCAGGGAACTACGAGCAGTACTTC.

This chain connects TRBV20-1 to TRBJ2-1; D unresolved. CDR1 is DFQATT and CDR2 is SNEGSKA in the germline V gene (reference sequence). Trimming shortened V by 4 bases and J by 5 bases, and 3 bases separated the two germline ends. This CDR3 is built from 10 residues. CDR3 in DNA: TGCAGTGCTACCGACAATGAGCAGTTCTTC. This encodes CSATDNEQFF.

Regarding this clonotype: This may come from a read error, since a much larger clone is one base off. This CDR3 is CASSQRRGLNNQPQHF. DNA for the CDR3: TGTGCCAGCAGTCAAAGAAGGGGGCTGAACAATCAGCCCCAGCATTTT. This chain uses TRBV6-1 with TRBJ1-5; 7 positions match TRBD1. V was pared by 5 bases and J by 3 bases, with 10 bases of the junction left unmatched. Germline V gene sequence: CDR1 MNHNS, CDR2 SASEGT. This CDR3 is 16 amino acids long.

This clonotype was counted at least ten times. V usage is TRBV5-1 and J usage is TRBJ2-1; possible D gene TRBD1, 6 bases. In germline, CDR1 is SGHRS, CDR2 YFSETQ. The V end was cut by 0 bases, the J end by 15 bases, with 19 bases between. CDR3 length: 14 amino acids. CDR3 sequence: CASSLGGQGLEWFF. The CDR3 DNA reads TGCGCCAGCAGCTTGGGGGGACAAGGCCTGGAATGGTTCTTC. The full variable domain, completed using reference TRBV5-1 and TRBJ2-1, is KAGVTQTPRYLIKTRGQQVTLSCSPISGHRSVSWYQQTPGQGLQFLFEYFSETQRNKGNFPGRFSGRQFSNSRSEMNVSTLELGDSALYLCASSLGGQGLEWFFGPGTRLTVL.

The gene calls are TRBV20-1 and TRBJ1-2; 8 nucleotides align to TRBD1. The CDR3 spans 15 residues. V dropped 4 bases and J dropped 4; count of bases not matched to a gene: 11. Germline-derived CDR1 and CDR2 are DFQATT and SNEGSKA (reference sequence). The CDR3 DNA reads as TGCAGTGCTATTCGCGGGCAGGGGGCCGGCTATGGCTACACCTTC. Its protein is CSAIRGQGAGYGYTF.

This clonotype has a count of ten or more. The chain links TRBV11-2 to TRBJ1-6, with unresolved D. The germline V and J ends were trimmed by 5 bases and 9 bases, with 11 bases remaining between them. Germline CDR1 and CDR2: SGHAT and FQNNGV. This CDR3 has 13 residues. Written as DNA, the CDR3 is TGTGCCAGCAGCATCATTGGGTCTTCACCCCTCCACTTT. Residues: CASSIIGSSPLHF. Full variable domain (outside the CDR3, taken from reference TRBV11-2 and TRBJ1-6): EAGVAQSPRYKIIEKRQSVAFWCNPISGHATLYWYQQILGQGPKLLIQFQNNGVVDDSQLPKDRFSAERLKGVDSTLKIQPAKLEDSAVYLCASSIIGSSPLHFGNGTRLTVT.

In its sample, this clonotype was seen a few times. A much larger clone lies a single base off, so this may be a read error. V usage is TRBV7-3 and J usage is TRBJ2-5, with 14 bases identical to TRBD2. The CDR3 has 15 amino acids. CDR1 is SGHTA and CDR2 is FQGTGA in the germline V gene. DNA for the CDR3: TGTGCCAGCAGCCTCGGACTAGCGGGGGGAGAGACCCAGCACTTC. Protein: CASSLGLAGGETQHF.

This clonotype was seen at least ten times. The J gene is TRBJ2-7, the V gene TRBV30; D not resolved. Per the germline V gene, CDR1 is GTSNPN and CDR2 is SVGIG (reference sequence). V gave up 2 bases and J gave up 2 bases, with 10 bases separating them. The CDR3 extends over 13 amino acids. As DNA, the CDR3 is TGTGCCTGGAGTAAGGACGGAACCTACGAGCAGTACTTC. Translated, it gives CAWSKDGTYEQYF.

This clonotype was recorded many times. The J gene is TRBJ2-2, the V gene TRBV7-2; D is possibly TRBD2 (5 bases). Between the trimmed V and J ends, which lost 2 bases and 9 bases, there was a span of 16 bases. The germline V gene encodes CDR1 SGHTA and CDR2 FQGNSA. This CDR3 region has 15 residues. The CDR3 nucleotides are TGTGCCAGCAGCTTAACCCCAGCGGCAACCCGGGAGCTGTTTTTT. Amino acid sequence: CASSLTPAATRELFF. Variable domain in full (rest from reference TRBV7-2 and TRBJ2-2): GAGVSQSPSNKVTEKGKDVELRCDPISGHTALYWYRQSLGQGLEFLIYFQGNSAPDKSGLPSDRFSAERTGGSVSTLTIQRTQQEDSAVYLCASSLTPAATRELFFGEGSRLTVL.

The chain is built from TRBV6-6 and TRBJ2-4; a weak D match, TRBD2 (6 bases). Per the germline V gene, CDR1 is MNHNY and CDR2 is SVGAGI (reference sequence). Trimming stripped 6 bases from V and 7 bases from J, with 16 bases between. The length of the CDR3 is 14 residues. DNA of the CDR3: TGTGCCAGCAGCGTAGGATACGGAGGGAACATTCAGTACTTC. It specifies CASSVGYGGNIQYF.

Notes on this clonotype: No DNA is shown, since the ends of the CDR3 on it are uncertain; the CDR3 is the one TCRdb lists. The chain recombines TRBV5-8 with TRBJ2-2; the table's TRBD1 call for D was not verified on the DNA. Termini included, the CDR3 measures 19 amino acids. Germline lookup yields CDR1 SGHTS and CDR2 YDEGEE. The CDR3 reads CASSDGTGGYEQYFGELFF.

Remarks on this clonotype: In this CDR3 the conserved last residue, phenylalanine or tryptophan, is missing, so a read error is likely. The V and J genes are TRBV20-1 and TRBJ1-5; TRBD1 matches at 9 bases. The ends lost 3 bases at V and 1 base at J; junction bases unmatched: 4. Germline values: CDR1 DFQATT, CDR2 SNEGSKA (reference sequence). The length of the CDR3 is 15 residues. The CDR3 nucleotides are TGCAGTGCTAGGTCCGGGACAGGGAGCAATCAGCCCCAGCATTCA. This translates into CSARSGTGSNQPQHS.

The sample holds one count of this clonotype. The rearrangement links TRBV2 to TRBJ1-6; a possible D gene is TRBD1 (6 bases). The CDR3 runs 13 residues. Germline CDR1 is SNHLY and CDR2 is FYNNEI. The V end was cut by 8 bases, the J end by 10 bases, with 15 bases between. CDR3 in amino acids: CASRGGERSPLHF. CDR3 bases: TGTGCCAGCCGAGGGGGAGAGCGATCACCCCTCCACTTT.

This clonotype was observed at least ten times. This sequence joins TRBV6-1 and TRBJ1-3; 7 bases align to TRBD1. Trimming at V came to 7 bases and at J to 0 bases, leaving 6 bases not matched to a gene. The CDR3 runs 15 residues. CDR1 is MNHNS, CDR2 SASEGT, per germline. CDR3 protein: CASTEDRDSGNTIYF. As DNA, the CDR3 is TGTGCCAGCACCGAAGACAGGGACTCTGGAAACACCATATATTTT.

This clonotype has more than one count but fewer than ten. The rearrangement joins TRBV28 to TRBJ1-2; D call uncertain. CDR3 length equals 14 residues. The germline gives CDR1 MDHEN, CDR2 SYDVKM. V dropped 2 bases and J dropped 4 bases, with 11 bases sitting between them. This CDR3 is CASSLLFRPYGYTF. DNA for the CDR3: TGTGCCAGCAGTTTACTTTTTCGACCCTATGGCTACACCTTC.

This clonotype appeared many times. CDR3 DNA sequence: TGCAGTGCCCCCCCCGTTAAGGGCAATCAGCCCCAGCATTTT. Translation: CSAPPVKGNQPQHF. The genes are TRBV20-1 and TRBJ1-5; no clear D. V was shortened by 6 bases and J by 2 bases, with 14 bases between the two germline ends. Germline loops: CDR1 DFQATT, CDR2 SNEGSKA (reference sequence). The CDR3 consists of 14 residues.

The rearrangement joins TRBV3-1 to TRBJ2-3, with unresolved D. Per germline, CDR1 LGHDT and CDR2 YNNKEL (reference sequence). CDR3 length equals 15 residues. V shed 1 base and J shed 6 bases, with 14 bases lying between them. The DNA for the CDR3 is TGTGCCAGCAGCCAAGCAGGACGCACCGGGGATACGCAGTATTTT. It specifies CASSQAGRTGDTQYF.

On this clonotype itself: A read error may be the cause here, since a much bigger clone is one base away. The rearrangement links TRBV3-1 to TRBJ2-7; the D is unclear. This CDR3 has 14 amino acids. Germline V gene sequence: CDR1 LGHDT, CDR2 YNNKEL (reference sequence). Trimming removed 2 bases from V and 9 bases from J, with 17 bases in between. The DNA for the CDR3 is TGTGCCAGCAGCCAAAATAGTGACCAAGCAGGGCAGTACTTC. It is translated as CASSQNSDQAGQYF.

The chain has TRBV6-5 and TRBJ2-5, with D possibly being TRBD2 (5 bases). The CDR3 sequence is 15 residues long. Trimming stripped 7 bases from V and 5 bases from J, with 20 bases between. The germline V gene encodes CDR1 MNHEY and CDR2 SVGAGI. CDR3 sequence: CASKRLGQEVETQYF. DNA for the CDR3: TGTGCCAGCAAGAGGTTGGGCCAGGAGGTTGAGACCCAGTACTTC.

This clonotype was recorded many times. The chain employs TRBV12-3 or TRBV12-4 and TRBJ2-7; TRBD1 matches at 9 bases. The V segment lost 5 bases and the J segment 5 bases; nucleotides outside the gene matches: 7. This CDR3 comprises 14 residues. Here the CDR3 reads CASSQTGGPDEQYF. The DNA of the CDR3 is TGTGCCAGCAGTCAAACAGGGGGCCCAGACGAGCAGTACTTC.

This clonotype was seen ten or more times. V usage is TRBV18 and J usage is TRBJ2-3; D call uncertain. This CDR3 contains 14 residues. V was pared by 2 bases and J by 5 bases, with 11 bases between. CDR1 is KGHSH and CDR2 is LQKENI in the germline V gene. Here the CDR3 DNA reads TGTGCCAGCTCACCAGGGGTCACCGTAGATACGCAGTATTTT. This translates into CASSPGVTVDTQYF.

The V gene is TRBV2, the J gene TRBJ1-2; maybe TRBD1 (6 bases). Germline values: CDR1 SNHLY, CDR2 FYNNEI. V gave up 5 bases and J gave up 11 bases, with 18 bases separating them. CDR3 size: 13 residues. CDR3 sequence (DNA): TGTGCCAGCAGTTCCACAGGGTCCTATGCTTACACCTTC. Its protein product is CASSSTGSYAYTF.

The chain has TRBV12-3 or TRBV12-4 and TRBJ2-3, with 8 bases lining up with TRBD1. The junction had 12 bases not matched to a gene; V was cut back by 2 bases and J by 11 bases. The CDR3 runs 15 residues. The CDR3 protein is CASSLRGQEGNEQYF. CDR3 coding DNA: TGTGCCAGCAGTTTAAGGGGACAGGAAGGCAATGAGCAGTATTTT.

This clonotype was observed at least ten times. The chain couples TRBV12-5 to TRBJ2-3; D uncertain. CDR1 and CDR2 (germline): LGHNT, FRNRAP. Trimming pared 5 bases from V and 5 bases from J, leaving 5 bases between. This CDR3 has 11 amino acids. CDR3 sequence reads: CASGNGDTQYF. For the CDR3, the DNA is TGTGCTAGTGGTAACGGAGATACGCAGTATTTT.

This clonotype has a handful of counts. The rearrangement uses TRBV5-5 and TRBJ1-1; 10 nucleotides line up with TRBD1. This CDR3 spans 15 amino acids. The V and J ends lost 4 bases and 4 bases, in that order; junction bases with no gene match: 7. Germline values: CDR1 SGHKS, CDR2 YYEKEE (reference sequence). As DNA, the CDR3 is TGTGCCAGCAGCGTGACAGGGGGCCGGGCCACTGAAGCTTTCTTT. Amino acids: CASSVTGGRATEAFF.

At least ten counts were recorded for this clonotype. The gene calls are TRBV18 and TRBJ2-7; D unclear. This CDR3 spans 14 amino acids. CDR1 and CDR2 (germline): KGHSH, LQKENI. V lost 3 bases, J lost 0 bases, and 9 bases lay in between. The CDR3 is CASSPVYDSYEQYF. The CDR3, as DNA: TGTGCCAGCTCACCTGTCTACGACTCCTACGAGCAGTACTTC.

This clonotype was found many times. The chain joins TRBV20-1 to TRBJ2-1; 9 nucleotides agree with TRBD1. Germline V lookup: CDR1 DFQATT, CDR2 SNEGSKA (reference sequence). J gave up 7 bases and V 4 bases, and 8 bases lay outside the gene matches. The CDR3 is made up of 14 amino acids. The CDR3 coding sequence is TGCAGTGCTACCCCGGGACAGGGCCAAAATGAGCAGTTCTTC. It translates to CSATPGQGQNEQFF.